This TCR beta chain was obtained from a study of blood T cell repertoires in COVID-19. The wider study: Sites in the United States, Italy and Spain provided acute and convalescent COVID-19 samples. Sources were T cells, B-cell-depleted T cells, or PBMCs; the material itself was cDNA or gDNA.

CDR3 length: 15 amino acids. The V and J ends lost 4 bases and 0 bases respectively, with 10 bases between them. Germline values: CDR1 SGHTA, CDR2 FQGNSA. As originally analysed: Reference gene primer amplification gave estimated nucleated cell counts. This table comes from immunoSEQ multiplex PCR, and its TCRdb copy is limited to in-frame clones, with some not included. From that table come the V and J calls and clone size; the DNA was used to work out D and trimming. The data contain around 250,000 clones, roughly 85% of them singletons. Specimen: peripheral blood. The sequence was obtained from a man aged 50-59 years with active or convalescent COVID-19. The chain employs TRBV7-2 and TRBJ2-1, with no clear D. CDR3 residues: CASSSWPSSYNEQFF. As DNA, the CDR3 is TGTGCCAGCAGCTCCTGGCCTAGCTCCTACAATGAGCAGTTCTTC.